The text below deals with one T cell receptor beta chain. J was trimmed by 3 bases and V by 3 bases; bases with no gene match: 14. Per the germline V gene, CDR1 is SQVTM and CDR2 is ANQGSEA. The CDR3 is made up of 18 amino acids. These data originate in a study of T cell changes during pregnancy in multiple sclerosis. The method was immunoSEQ multiplex PCR; TCRdb's version includes in-frame clones alone and lacks a portion of them. The sample yields around 85,000 clones, over 80% seen once. The sample here was PBMCs, taken in the first trimester of pregnancy. V and J are TRBV29-1 and TRBJ2-3; 11 bases fit TRBD2. This TCR came from a female donor in good health, serving as a control in a pregnancy study. Some clones in this sample may be carry-over from other donors' samples. The CDR3 is CSVDVAGGPSGGTDTQYF. The CDR3, as DNA: TGCAGCGTTGATGTAGCGGGAGGGCCGTCGGGGGGGACAGATACGCAGTATTTT.